This T cell receptor (beta chain) was identified during a study of T cells in Graves' hyperthyroidism and ophthalmopathy. This clonotype was counted only a few times. Exclusions: uncontrolled infection, other autoimmune disease, pregnancy, lactation. Amplified TCR beta CDR3 regions derived from RNA transcripts. The study used the HTBI primer set for a first-round RT-PCR of the TCR CDR3. TCRdb itself ran the multiplex PCR reads through MiXCR, one entry per CDR3 protein. Seen here are 450,000 to 500,000 distinct CDR3 sequences, under 25% observed once, and the top ten hold under 55%. With V trimmed by 4 bases and J by 7 bases, 8 bases remained unmatched. Germline assignment: CDR1 SGHRS and CDR2 YFSETQ. The CDR3 loop spans 14 amino acids.

This receptor was identified in a woman aged 70-85 years with Graves' ophthalmopathy. Material for sequencing was blood. The rearrangement uses TRBV5-1 and TRBJ2-1; 7 bases match TRBD2. The CDR3 DNA reads as TGCGCCAGCAGCGGGGGACTAATGTCGAATGAGCAGTTCTTC. It is translated as CASSGGLMSNEQFF.